This T cell receptor (beta chain) was captured in a study of monozygotic twins with inflammatory bowel disease. Notes on the study in general: Data gave no support to a single strong signal or clonotype associated with IBD.

About this clonotype itself: Antigen specificity is unknown.

TCRdb re-called the 5' RACE reads; every CDR3 protein appears as one record, without DNA. This sample's clone table lists 400,000 or so distinct CDR3 sequences. Germline V CDR1 and CDR2: GTSNPN, SVGIG (reference sequence). CDR3 length: 14 amino acids. J is TRBJ2-3 and V is TRBV30. This clonotype was sampled from a human donor with ulcerative colitis or Crohn's disease, or a healthy co-twin of an affected twin (not recorded which). Sequenced sample: blood. The CDR3 loop is CAWSVSVTTDTQYF.